The entry that follows covers one TCR beta chain sequence. Its antigen is unidentified. PCR was performed using 60 Vbeta and 13 Jbeta primers. TCRdb keeps only in-frame clones here, not all; method: immunoSEQ multiplex PCR. Found here are fewer than 200,000 clones, around 80% of them singletons; the top ten hold about 4.4%. The data originate from a study of cytomegalovirus exposure and HLA in healthy donors. Points from the study as a whole: Later analysis showed most CMV-associated TCR beta chains appearing HLA-restricted. Earlier analysis found most TCR beta V segments productive about 87% or about 30% of the time. Among the CMV-associated chains, a few were confirmed in vitro as specific for CMV antigens.

The CDR3 extends over 14 amino acids. Per the germline V gene, CDR1 is MDHEN and CDR2 is SYDVKM. Unmatched junction bases numbered 11, after V lost 7 bases and J lost 7 bases. This chain links TRBV28 with TRBJ2-7; 9 bases line up with TRBD2. Material: PBMCs. The receptor was derived from a woman aged 45 to 65 in good health and CMV-seropositive. The CDR3 reads CASTPSGGRGEQYF. For the CDR3, the DNA is TGTGCCAGCACCCCCAGCGGGGGGAGAGGAGAGCAGTACTTC.